These 10 T cell receptor beta chains were all obtained from the same sample, sequenced in a study of blood T cell repertoires in COVID-19. The method was immunoSEQ multiplex PCR; TCRdb's version includes in-frame clones alone and lacks a portion of them. The data show around 200,000 clones, more than 70% seen once. The specimen sequenced was peripheral blood. Receptor source: a man aged 50 to 60 with active or convalescent COVID-19.

This chain links TRBV18 with TRBJ2-7; TRBD1 matches at 8 bases. Germline V lookup: CDR1 KGHSH, CDR2 LQKENI. The CDR3 is made up of 15 amino acids. J gave up 7 bases and V 5 bases, and 13 bases lay outside the gene matches. The CDR3: CASSTSGTGRHEQYF. DNA for the CDR3: TGTGCCAGCTCAACCTCTGGGACAGGACGCCATGAGCAGTACTTC.

The chain carries TRBV30 and TRBJ1-5, with D possibly TRBD1 on 6 matching bases. From germline, CDR1 is GTSNPN and CDR2 SVGIG (reference sequence). With 7 bases removed from V and 0 bases from J, the gap between germline ends came to 10 bases. This CDR3 is 13 amino acids long. CDR3 nucleotide sequence: TGTGCCTACGCAGGGGATAGCAATCAGCCCCAGCATTTT. Protein product: CAYAGDSNQPQHF. Variable domain in full (rest from reference TRBV30 and TRBJ1-5): SQTIHQWPATLVQPVGSPLSLECTVEGTSNPNLYWYRQAAGRGLQLLFYSVGIGQISSEVPQNLSASRPQDRQFILSSKKLLLSDSGFYLCAYAGDSNQPQHFGDGTRLSIL.

The CDR3 region is CASSYSGTSLNEQFF. DNA for the CDR3: TGTGCCAGCAGTTACTCCGGGACTAGCCTTAATGAGCAGTTCTTC. The V gene is TRBV6-5, the J gene TRBJ2-1; 9 nucleotides agree with TRBD2. The CDR3 is 15 amino acids. Looked up from germline, CDR1 is MNHEY and CDR2 is SVGAGI. After removal of 0 bases from V and 7 bases from J, the junction contained 4 bases not matched to a gene.

The chain links TRBV5-1 to TRBJ2-5; 9 bases are shared with TRBD1. This CDR3 region has 15 residues. Germline CDR1 is SGHRS and CDR2 is YFSETQ. Germline trimming cut 4 bases from V and 5 bases from J; bases unmatched to any gene: 9. CDR3 nucleotides: TGCGCCAGCAGCCCGGGACAGGGAAAAGGGGAGACCCAGTACTTC. Encoded protein: CASSPGQGKGETQYF.

CDR3 region: CASSLTSGADTQYF. CDR3 bases: TGTGCCAGCAGCTTAACCAGCGGGGCAGATACGCAGTATTTT. The chain joins TRBV7-2 to TRBJ2-3, with 7 bases matching TRBD2. Looked up from germline, CDR1 is SGHTA and CDR2 is FQGNSA. The CDR3 is made up of 14 amino acids. Losses at the gene ends were 2 bases for V and 4 bases for J; bases not matched to a gene: 3.

The CDR3: CAWETATNEKLFF. The CDR3 nucleotides read TGTGCCTGGGAGACAGCAACTAATGAAAAACTGTTTTTT. The genes are TRBV30 and TRBJ1-4; D may be TRBD1 (5 bases). Germline assignment: CDR1 GTSNPN and CDR2 SVGIG (reference sequence). The CDR3 has 13 residues. Trimming pared 5 bases from V and 0 bases from J, leaving 7 bases between.

This clone was seen a few times. The gene calls are TRBV19 and TRBJ2-7; 9 bases align to TRBD1. Germline V gene sequence: CDR1 LNHDA, CDR2 SQIVND (reference sequence). CDR3 size: 13 residues. The trim removed 7 bases at V and 5 bases at J, leaving 6 bases unmatched. CDR3 sequence reads: CASIQGAENEQYF. CDR3 in DNA: TGTGCCAGTATACAGGGGGCGGAGAACGAGCAGTACTTC.

The rearrangement uses TRBV9 and TRBJ1-2; TRBD1 is a possible D gene (5 bases). Germline V gene data show CDR1 as SGDLS and CDR2 as YYNGEE. The CDR3 is 14 amino acids. Trimming cost V 0 bases and J 6 bases, with 12 bases left between them. DNA for the CDR3: TGTGCCAGCAGCGTAGCTCAGGGAAGCAATGGCTACACCTTC. Its translation is CASSVAQGSNGYTF.

This chain connects TRBV7-9 to TRBJ2-3, with TRBD2 identical over 10 bases. The length of the CDR3 is 16 residues. The germline V gene encodes CDR1 SEHNR and CDR2 FQNEAQ (reference sequence). Trimming removed 5 bases from V and 0 bases from J; junction bases left unmatched: 5. CDR3 DNA: TGTGCCAGCAGCGTGGGACTAGCGCAGAGCACAGATACGCAGTATTTT. Protein: CASSVGLAQSTDTQYF.

Here the CDR3 reads CASSEDSSYNEKLFF. CDR3 nucleotide sequence: TGTGCCAGCAGCGAGGACAGCTCCTATAATGAAAAACTGTTTTTT. This chain joins TRBV5-6 and TRBJ1-4; D might be TRBD1 (6 bases). The CDR3 consists of 15 residues. The germline V gene encodes CDR1 SGHDT and CDR2 YYEEEE. Trimming stripped 4 bases from V and 4 bases from J, with 14 bases between. The full variable domain, completed using reference TRBV5-6 and TRBJ1-4, is DAGVTQSPTHLIKTRGQQVTLRCSPKSGHDTVSWYQQALGQGPQFIFQYYEEEERQRGNFPDRFSGHQFPNYSSELNVNALLLGDSALYLCASSEDSSYNEKLFFGSGTQLSVL.